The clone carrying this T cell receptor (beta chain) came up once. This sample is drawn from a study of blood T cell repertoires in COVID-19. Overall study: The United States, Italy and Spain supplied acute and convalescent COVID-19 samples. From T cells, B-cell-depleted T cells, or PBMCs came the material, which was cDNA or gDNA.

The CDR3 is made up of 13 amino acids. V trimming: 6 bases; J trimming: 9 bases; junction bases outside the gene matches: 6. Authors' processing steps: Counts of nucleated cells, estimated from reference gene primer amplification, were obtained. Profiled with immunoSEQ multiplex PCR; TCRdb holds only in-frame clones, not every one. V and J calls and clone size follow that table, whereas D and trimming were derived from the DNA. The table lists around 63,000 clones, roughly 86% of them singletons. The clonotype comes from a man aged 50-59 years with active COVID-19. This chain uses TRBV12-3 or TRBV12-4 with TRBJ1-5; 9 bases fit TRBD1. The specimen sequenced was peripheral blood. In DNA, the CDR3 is TGTGCCAGCAGCAGGGACAGGGTGGGGCCCCAGCATTTT. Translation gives CASSRDRVGPQHF.